This T cell receptor (beta chain) was observed in a study of stem cell transplantation in POMP-related autoinflammatory disease. Study-wide background: CD8+ T cells were low and CD4+ cells naive-skewed before transplant.

Per germline, CDR1 MNHEY and CDR2 SMNVEV (reference sequence). Trimming removed 6 bases at V and 3 bases at J, with 8 bases between. The CDR3 contains 12 residues. The repertoire was sequenced with immunoSEQ multiplex PCR; TCRdb's copy has only in-frame clones and lacks some. Of about 26,000 clones detected, 75% to 85% appear once; the ten largest clones hold less than 3%. V gene TRBV27 combines with J gene TRBJ1-2, with no clear D. This specimen was CD4+ T cells from PBMCs, taken before stem cell transplantation. The origin of this receptor is a human donor with POMP-related autoinflammation and immune dysregulation (PRAID). The CDR3 DNA is TGTGCCAGCAGGGAAAGGGACTATGGCTACACCTTC. Its protein product is CASRERDYGYTF.